Following are 10 T cell receptor beta chains from one sample sequenced in a study of cytomegalovirus exposure and HLA in healthy donors. PCR primers comprised 60 Vbeta and 13 Jbeta primers. The protocol was immunoSEQ multiplex PCR, while the TCRdb copy is restricted to in-frame clones and leaves out a portion. The table has approximately 190,000 clones, over 60% seen once. The sample taken for sequencing was PBMCs. These receptors were collected from a woman aged 30 to 39 in good health and CMV-seropositive.

The gene calls are TRBV7-9 and TRBJ2-5, with D tentatively TRBD1 (6 bases). This CDR3 has 16 amino acids. Germline V gene data show CDR1 as SEHNR and CDR2 as FQNEAQ (reference sequence). V lost 5 bases, J lost 4 bases, and 20 bases lay in between. Written as DNA, the CDR3 is TGTGCCAGCAGCCCGGCGGGCAGGGGAAGCGGAGAGACCCAGTACTTC. Translation: CASSPAGRGSGETQYF.

The J gene is TRBJ1-2, the V gene TRBV7-2; D is possibly TRBD1 (6 bases). The V and J ends lost 5 bases and 5 bases respectively, with 12 bases between them. CDR3 length: 13 residues. Looked up from germline, CDR1 is SGHTA and CDR2 is FQGNSA. For the CDR3, the DNA is TGTGCCAGCAGCACGTATACAGGGTATGGCTACACCTTC. As protein: CASSTYTGYGYTF.

This clone was seen more than once but under ten times. V is TRBV5-1 and J is TRBJ2-7; D gene ambiguous. Germline loops: CDR1 SGHRS, CDR2 YFSETQ. The V end was cut by 5 bases, the J end by 3 bases, with 18 bases between. CDR3 size: 15 residues. The CDR3 region is CASSHDTNSIYEQYF. CDR3 bases: TGCGCCAGCAGTCATGACACCAACTCAATCTACGAGCAGTACTTC.

About this clone itself: An end of the junction differs from the germline gene, which may be a read error. This chain joins TRBV28 and TRBJ2-3, with TRBD2 matching over 9 bases. The CDR3 contains 14 residues. CDR1 is MDHEN, CDR2 SYDVKM, per germline. The CDR3 DNA follows: TGTGCCAGCGTATTGGGTAGCGGGAGAGGACACACAGTTTTT. Residues: CASVLGSGRGHTVF.

CDR3 sequence: CASSSTTSGRTGELFF. Here the CDR3 DNA reads TGTGCCAGCAGCTCAACTACTAGCGGAAGGACCGGGGAGCTGTTTTTT. The V call is TRBV7-2, the J call TRBJ2-2, with 8 bases lining up with TRBD2. Losses at the gene ends were 4 bases for V and 5 bases for J; bases not matched to a gene: 9. The CDR3 sequence is 16 residues long. Germline V CDR1 and CDR2: SGHTA, FQGNSA.

The rearrangement links TRBV7-3 to TRBJ1-1; TRBD1 might be the D (5 bases). V was clipped by 4 bases and J by 3 bases, with 12 bases between them. The CDR3 length is 14 residues. Germline V lookup: CDR1 SGHTA, CDR2 FQGTGA. CDR3 residues: CASSSLGGYTEAFF. The CDR3 nucleotides are TGTGCCAGCAGCTCCCTGGGGGGTTACACTGAAGCTTTCTTT.

This rearrangement joins TRBV7-9 to TRBJ2-1, with TRBD2 matching 10 bases. Losses at the gene ends were 2 bases for V and 7 bases for J; bases not matched to a gene: 5. This CDR3 is built from 15 residues. The germline V gene has CDR1 SEHNR and CDR2 FQNEAQ (reference sequence). The DNA for the CDR3 is TGTGCCAGCAGCTTAAGCGGGGGGGCCGCGAATGAGCAGTTCTTC. This gives the protein CASSLSGGAANEQFF.

V and J are TRBV9 and TRBJ2-1; 9 bases match TRBD1. The CDR3 contains 14 residues. Losses at the gene ends were 4 bases for V and 4 bases for J; bases not matched to a gene: 3. Germline V gives CDR1 SGDLS, CDR2 YYNGEE. CDR3 region: CASSPGTGYNEQFF. In nucleotides, the CDR3 is TGTGCCAGCAGCCCCGGGACAGGGTACAATGAGCAGTTCTTC.

The chain has TRBV4-3 and TRBJ2-1; D may be TRBD2 (6 bases). The germline CDR1 and CDR2 sequences are LGHNA and YSLEER. V was clipped by 2 bases and J by 0 bases, with 14 bases between them. The CDR3 loop spans 17 amino acids. CDR3 loop: CASSQSTSLSSYNEQFF. In DNA, the CDR3 is TGCGCCAGCAGCCAATCAACTAGCCTAAGCTCCTACAATGAGCAGTTCTTC.

The chain has TRBV7-9 and TRBJ1-1, with a weak D call TRBD1 (6 bases). The V gene lost 0 bases and the J gene lost 4 bases, with 6 bases spanning the gap. Looked up from germline, CDR1 is SEHNR and CDR2 is FQNEAQ (reference sequence). The CDR3 runs to 13 residues. The CDR3 coding sequence is TGTGCCAGCAGCTTAGCCAGGGGCACTGAAGCTTTCTTT. Protein product: CASSLARGTEAFF.